Listed below are T cell receptor beta chains from one sample, sequenced in a study of T cell responses to AZD1222 COVID-19 vaccine. TCRdb's copy holds only in-frame clones and misses some; the assay was immunoSEQ multiplex PCR. The table records 150,000 to 200,000 clones, 75% to 90% of them present only once. Specimen: peripheral blood, collected 28 days after the second dose of the MenACWY control vaccine. The receptors come from an adult who received the MenACWY meningococcal vaccine as a control. Both conserved end residues are part of each CDR3. The order of the fields is J gene, V gene, CDR3 protein.

>TRBJ2-4|TRBV14
CASSQVKSENIQYF
>TRBJ2-7|TRBV28
CASRTPGENYEQYF
>TRBJ2-7|TRBV5-1
CASSLIQGYEQYF
>TRBJ1-2|TRBV6-6
CASSATGNYGYTF
>TRBJ2-1|TRBV4-3
CASSPGGGLAAYNEQFF
>TRBJ1-2|TRBV29-1
CSVGRTERTGYTF
>TRBJ2-7|TRBV7-9
CASSLLVGRLYEQYF
>TRBJ1-4|TRBV28
CASSFGVSREKLFF
>TRBJ1-5|TRBV25-1
CASSTVHGNQPQHF
>TRBJ1-4|TRBV5-4
CASSVQGGNEKLFF
>TRBJ2-7|TRBV3-1/TRBV3-2
CASSQGGREQYF
>TRBJ2-5|TRBV18
CASSPPQETQYF
>TRBJ1-2|TRBV5-1
CASSPGTANYGYTF
>TRBJ2-5|TRBV15
CATSSHAGALAETQYF
>TRBJ1-2|TRBV29-1
CSVEDPGRSYTF
>TRBJ1-1|TRBV30
CAWSGTEATEAFF
>TRBJ1-5|TRBV7-2
CASSLNSGNQPQHF
>TRBJ1-5|TRBV6-5
CASSATGGNQPQHF